A selection of T cell receptor beta chains follows, all from one sample in a study of T cell repertoires in cytomegalovirus infection. These TCRs are of unknown antigen specificity. TCRdb itself ran the reads through MiXCR, one entry per CDR3 protein. The profile shows 26,000 or so distinct CDR3 sequences, about 19% of them singletons. Sequenced here: CD8+ T cells from cultured PBMCs, sampled from culture after CMV antigen stimulation. Source of these receptors: a human donor in good health (CMV status not recorded). Some clones in this sample may be carry-over from other donors' samples. CDR3s include the opening cysteine and the closing phenylalanine or tryptophan. The D gene is left open where the match is weak. Where a row states a size, it is once, few, many or the class of an expanded clone; other rows omit it.

clone size,V gene,CDR3 length,J gene,D gene,CDR3 protein,CDR3 DNA
-,TRBV5-8,13,TRBJ1-5,-,CASSFAGDQPQHF,TGTGCCAGCAGCTTTGCGGGGGATCAGCCCCAGCATTTT
once,TRBV6-2/TRBV6-3,14,TRBJ1-2,-,CASSPYLDLDGYTF,TGTGCCAGCAGCCCCTACCTGGACTTAGATGGCTACACCTTC
few,TRBV11-3,15,TRBJ2-1,-,CASGRLARSYNEQFF,TGTGCCAGCGGTAGACTGGCCCGCTCCTACAATGAGCAGTTCTTC
many,TRBV4-3,15,TRBJ2-3,-,CASSQDGTGSDTQYF,TGCGCCAGCAGCCAAGACGGAACAGGGTCAGATACGCAGTATTTT
few,TRBV6-5,12,TRBJ2-7,-,CASSFWFYEQYF,TGTGCCAGCAGTTTTTGGTTTTACGAGCAGTACTTC
-,TRBV7-2,14,TRBJ2-7,TRBD2,CASSSGAGAYEQYF,TGTGCCAGCAGCTCCGGAGCGGGAGCCTACGAGCAGTACTTC
few,TRBV20-1,15,TRBJ2-5,TRBD2,CSARDRTSGVETQYF,TGCAGTGCTAGAGATCGGACTAGCGGGGTTGAGACCCAGTACTTC
once,TRBV7-6,23,TRBJ2-1,-,CASTNQTSMYLCASSFTGTEQFF,-
many,TRBV20-1,17,TRBJ2-3,TRBD2,CSAREPRVVAGGRGQYF,TGCAGTGCTAGAGAACCCCGAGTAGTAGCGGGAGGGCGGGGGCAGTATTTT
-,TRBV12-3/TRBV12-4,14,TRBJ1-6,-,CASSLSGANSPLHF,TGTGCCAGCAGTTTATCGGGGGCCAATTCACCCCTCCACTTT
-,TRBV7-2,14,TRBJ2-4,-,CASSPQTAANIQYF,TGTGCCAGCAGCCCACAGACCGCGGCAAACATTCAGTACTTC
-,TRBV10-3,14,TRBJ2-2,TRBD1,CAITEQGDTGELFF,TGTGCCATCACCGAACAGGGGGACACCGGGGAGCTGTTTTTT
-,TRBV4-3,15,TRBJ2-1,-,CASSPTIWVGNEQFF,TGCGCCAGCAGCCCGACCATCTGGGTTGGGAATGAGCAGTTCTTC
many,TRBV7-2,12,TRBJ2-1,-,CASSPGVIQQFF,TGTGCCAGCAGCCCAGGGGTTATTCAGCAGTTCTTC
few,TRBV7-9,13,TRBJ2-3,-,CASSFGGQDTQYF,TGTGCCAGCAGCTTCGGGGGGCAAGATACGCAGTATTTT
many,TRBV7-2,13,TRBJ2-7,TRBD1,CASGQGVSYEQYF,TGTGCCAGCGGCCAGGGGGTCTCCTACGAGCAGTACTTC
-,TRBV7-2,21,TRBJ2-3,TRBD2,CASSLKVIAGGTPRSTDTQYF,TGTGCCAGCAGCCTGAAGGTGATAGCGGGGGGCACCCCACGCAGCACAGATACGCAGTATTTT
few,TRBV7-2,13,TRBJ1-1,-,CASSLVEGREAFF,TGTGCCAGCAGCTTAGTAGAGGGGCGTGAAGCTTTCTTT
-,TRBV6-2/TRBV6-3,16,TRBJ1-5,-,CASSRLHRDSNQPQHF,TGTGCCAGCAGTAGACTACACCGAGATAGCAATCAGCCCCAGCATTTT
few,TRBV12-3/TRBV12-4,13,TRBJ2-2,-,CASSFSGTGELFF,TGTGCCAGCAGTTTCAGTGGCACCGGGGAGCTGTTTTTT
-,TRBV6-6,15,TRBJ2-6,-,CASSYTSSGANVLTF,TGTGCCAGCAGTTACACCAGCTCTGGGGCCAACGTCCTGACTTTC
-,TRBV6-5,15,TRBJ1-1,-,CASSYPIGGGTEAFF,TGTGCCAGCAGTTACCCCATCGGGGGCGGCACTGAAGCTTTCTTT
few,TRBV12-3/TRBV12-4,16,TRBJ2-1,TRBD2,CASSQPGTSGYNEQFF,TGTGCCAGCAGTCAGCCGGGGACTAGCGGATACAATGAGCAGTTCTTC
-,TRBV6-1,13,TRBJ1-1,-,CASTFIYNTEAFF,TGTGCCAGCACTTTCATCTACAACACTGAAGCTTTCTTT
many,TRBV27,17,TRBJ2-2,-,CASSLLSVIGVTGELFF,TGTGCCAGCAGTTTACTCTCCGTTATCGGGGTGACCGGGGAGCTGTTTTTT
-,TRBV28,15,TRBJ1-2,-,CATLNTLATSYGYTF,TGTGCCACCCTCAATACCCTTGCAACATCCTATGGCTACACCTTC
few,TRBV7-3,13,TRBJ2-3,TRBD1,CATALDRADTQYF,TGTGCCACCGCCCTGGACAGGGCGGATACGCAGTATTTT
few,TRBV12-3/TRBV12-4,16,TRBJ2-6,-,CASSSPGGQGANVLTF,TGTGCCAGCAGTTCCCCGGGGGGACAAGGGGCCAACGTCCTGACTTTC
-,TRBV12-3/TRBV12-4,13,TRBJ1-2,-,CASSFENNYGYTF,TGTGCCAGCAGTTTTGAGAATAACTATGGCTACACCTTC
few,TRBV5-6,14,TRBJ2-7,TRBD1,CASSFGTGQYEQYF,TGTGCCAGCAGCTTTGGGACAGGCCAATACGAGCAGTACTTC
-,TRBV7-9,14,TRBJ1-1,TRBD1,CASSRDRVATEAFF,TGTGCCAGCAGCCGGGACAGGGTGGCCACTGAAGCTTTCTTT